This T cell receptor (beta chain) was obtained from a study of OX40 agonist ivuxolimab in advanced cancers. The wider study: It was permissible to have had prior anti-PD-1, anti-PD-L1 or anti-CTLA-4 therapy, and around 40% had some.

Trimming took 6 bases from V and 7 from J, leaving 7 bases between them. The germline V gene has CDR1 SNHLY and CDR2 FYNNEI. The CDR3 length is 10 residues. Sequenced by immunoSEQ multiplex PCR; TCRdb stores in-frame clones only, minus some. The sample includes about 14,000 clones, more than 75% of them seen just once. This clone was seen a single time. The source was CD4+ or CD8+ T cells sorted from blood, collected in a trial of the OX40 agonist ivuxolimab. The clonotype originates from an adult with an advanced solid tumor such as melanoma, head and neck, liver or kidney cancer. This chain connects TRBV2 to TRBJ2-7; D is undetermined. The CDR3 reads CASRAEEQYF. CDR3 sequence (DNA): TGTGCCAGCAGGGCCGAAGAGCAGTACTTC. Full variable domain (missing parts from reference TRBV2 and TRBJ2-7): EPEVTQTPSHQVTQMGQEVILRCVPISNHLYFYWYRQILGQKVEFLVSFYNNEISEKSEIFDDQFSVERPDGSNFTLKIRSTKLEDSAMYFCASRAEEQYFGPGTRLTVT.